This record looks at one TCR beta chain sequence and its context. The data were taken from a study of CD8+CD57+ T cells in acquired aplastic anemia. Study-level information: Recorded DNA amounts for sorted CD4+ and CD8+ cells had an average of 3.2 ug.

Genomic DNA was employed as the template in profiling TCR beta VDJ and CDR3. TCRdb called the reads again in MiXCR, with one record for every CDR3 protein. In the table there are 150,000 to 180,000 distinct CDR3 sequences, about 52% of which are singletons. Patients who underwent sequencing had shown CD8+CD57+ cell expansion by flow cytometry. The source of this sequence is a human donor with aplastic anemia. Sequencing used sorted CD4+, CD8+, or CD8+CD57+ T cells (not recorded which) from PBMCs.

The CDR3 region has the DNA TGTGCCACCAGCAGAGGGCAGGGGGGCACAGATACGCAGTATTTT. This sequence encodes CATSRGQGGTDTQYF. The genes are TRBV15 and TRBJ2-3, with TRBD1 identical over 7 bases. J lost 1 base, V lost 1 base, and 2 bases had no gene match. Looked up from germline, CDR1 is LNHNV and CDR2 is YYDKDF (reference sequence). The CDR3 has 15 amino acids.